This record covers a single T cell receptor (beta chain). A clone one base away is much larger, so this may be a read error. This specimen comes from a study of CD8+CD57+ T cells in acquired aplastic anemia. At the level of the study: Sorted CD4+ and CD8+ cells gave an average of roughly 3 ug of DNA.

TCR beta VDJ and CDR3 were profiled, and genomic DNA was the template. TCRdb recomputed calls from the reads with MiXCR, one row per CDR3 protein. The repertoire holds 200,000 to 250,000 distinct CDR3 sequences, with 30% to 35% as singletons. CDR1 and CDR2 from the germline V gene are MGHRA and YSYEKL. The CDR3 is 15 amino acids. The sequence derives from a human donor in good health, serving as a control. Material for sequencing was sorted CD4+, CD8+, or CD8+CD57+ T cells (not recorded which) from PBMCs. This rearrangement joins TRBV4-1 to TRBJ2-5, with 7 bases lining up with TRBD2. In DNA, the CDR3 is TGCGCCAGCAGCCAAGACCCAGCGGGATGGGAGACCCGGTACTTC. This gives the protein CASSQDPAGWETRYF.